The 4 T cell receptor beta chains below come from one sample, sequenced in a study of T cell responses to AZD1222 COVID-19 vaccine. Assay: immunoSEQ multiplex PCR; the TCRdb copy retains only in-frame clones and omits some. Altogether more than 150,000 clones are present, 80% to 95% being singletons, with the ten largest covering 8% to 13%. The sample consisted of peripheral blood, taken on day 0 of AZD1222 vaccination. The receptors here all came from an adult in good health.

V and J are TRBV4-1 and TRBJ1-2; 7 nucleotides line up with TRBD1. The CDR3 is 16 residues long. The V gene's germline CDR1 is MGHRA and CDR2 YSYEKL. J gave up 6 bases and V 0 bases, and 10 bases lay outside the gene matches. The DNA for the CDR3 is TGCGCCAGCAGCCAAGAGTCAGGGGGATTTTTCCATGGCTACACCTTC. This codes for CASSQESGGFFHGYTF.

V and J are TRBV6-5 and TRBJ2-7; the D call may be TRBD1 or TRBD2 (5 bases each). V was clipped by 4 bases and J by 2 bases, with 15 bases between them. Germline CDR1 MNHEY, CDR2 SVGAGI. There are 15 residues in the CDR3. The CDR3 sequence: CASSLASGPPYEQYV. The CDR3, as DNA: TGTGCCAGCAGTTTGGCCTCGGGACCCCCCTACGAGCAGTACGTC.

V and J are TRBV19 and TRBJ1-3; D might be TRBD1 (6 bases). From germline, CDR1 is LNHDA and CDR2 SQIVND (reference sequence). V gave up 5 bases and J gave up 1 base, with 12 bases separating them. This CDR3 contains 15 residues. In nucleotides, the CDR3 is TGTGCCAGTAGTCCCCTAGGGGGGTCTGGAAACACCATATATTTT. As protein: CASSPLGGSGNTIYF.

The chain joins TRBV28 to TRBJ1-2; D unresolved. V lost 3 bases to trimming and J lost 8 bases, with 13 bases between them. Per germline, CDR1 MDHEN and CDR2 SYDVKM. The CDR3 runs to 13 residues. CDR3 bases: TGTGCCAGCAGTTTGGCCTACGCGGGGGGCTACACCTTC. It yields the protein CASSLAYAGGYTF.